This T cell receptor beta chain was found in a study of radiotherapy plus CTLA-4 blockade in lung cancer. The protocol was immunoSEQ multiplex PCR, while the TCRdb copy is restricted to in-frame clones and leaves out a portion. The data contain tens of thousands of clones, under 90% of them seen just once; the ten biggest clones take up 0.65% to 1%. This CDR3 comprises 14 residues. V lost 5 bases, J lost 5 bases, and 17 bases lay in between. CDR1 SGHRS and CDR2 YFSETQ come from the germline V gene. The sequence was collected from a human donor with non-small cell lung cancer who had stable disease on radiotherapy plus ipilimumab. The gene calls are TRBV5-1 and TRBJ2-7, with D perhaps TRBD1 or TRBD2 (7 bases each). The sequencing used peripheral blood, collected from a patient treated with radiotherapy plus ipilimumab. CDR3 DNA: TGCGCCAGCAGTAGGGGAGGGGGCGTCCACGAGCAGTACTTC. Protein sequence: CASSRGGGVHEQYF. The full variable domain, completed using reference TRBV5-1 and TRBJ2-7, is KAGVTQTPRYLIKTRGQQVTLSCSPISGHRSVSWYQQTPGQGLQFLFEYFSETQRNKGNFPGRFSGRQFSNSRSEMNVSTLELGDSALYLCASSRGGGVHEQYFGPGTRLTVT.